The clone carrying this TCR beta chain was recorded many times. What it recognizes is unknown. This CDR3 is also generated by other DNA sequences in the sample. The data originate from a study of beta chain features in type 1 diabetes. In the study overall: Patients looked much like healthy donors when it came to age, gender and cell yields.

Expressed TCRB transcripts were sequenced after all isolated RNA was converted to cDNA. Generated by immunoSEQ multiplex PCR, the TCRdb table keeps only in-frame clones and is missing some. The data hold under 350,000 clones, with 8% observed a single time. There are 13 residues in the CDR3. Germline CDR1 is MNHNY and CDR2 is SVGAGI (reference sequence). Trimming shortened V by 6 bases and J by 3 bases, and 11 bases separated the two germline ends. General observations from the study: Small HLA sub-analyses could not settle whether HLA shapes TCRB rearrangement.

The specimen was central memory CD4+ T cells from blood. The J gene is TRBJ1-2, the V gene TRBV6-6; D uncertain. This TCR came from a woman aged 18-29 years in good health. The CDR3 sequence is CASSPSGDYGYTF. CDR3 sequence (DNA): TGTGCCAGCAGCCCATCAGGTGACTATGGCTACACCTTC.